This is a list of T cell receptor beta chains from one sample in a study of shared clonotypes between healthy human individuals. Profiling relied on immunoSEQ multiplex PCR, and the TCRdb table lists in-frame clones only, not all of them. The sample has just under 350,000 clones, less than 85% seen once. The sample was memory CD4+ T cells sorted from blood. All receptors come from a man aged 25-45 years in good health. CDR3s include the opening cysteine and the closing phenylalanine or tryptophan. A D gene is named only where the DNA matches it firmly. Rows give clone size only sometimes, using once, few, many, or a class for an expanded clone.

J gene: TRBJ2-7
V gene: TRBV7-8
D gene: TRBD1
clone size: -
CDR3 DNA: TGTGCCAGCAGCCAGCGAAGGGACAGGGGATCTTTTAAAAGCTCCTACGAGCAGTACTTC
CDR3 protein: CASSQRRDRGSFKSSYEQYF

J gene: TRBJ1-2
V gene: TRBV28
D gene: TRBD1
clone size: -
CDR3 DNA: TGTGCCAGTAGACAGGGAAACTATGGCTACACCTTC
CDR3 protein: CASRQGNYGYTF

J gene: TRBJ1-5
V gene: TRBV19
D gene: -
clone size: -
CDR3 DNA: TGTGCCAGTAGTATAGATGGTACGGGGTTTCAGCCCCAGCATTTT
CDR3 protein: CASSIDGTGFQPQHF

J gene: TRBJ2-1
V gene: TRBV5-1
D gene: TRBD2
clone size: once
CDR3 DNA: TGCGCCAGCAGCTTGGGCCGGGGACTAGCGGAGGGGAGCTCCTACAATGAGCAGTTCTTC
CDR3 protein: CASSLGRGLAEGSSYNEQFF

J gene: TRBJ1-5
V gene: TRBV28
D gene: TRBD1
clone size: -
CDR3 DNA: TGTGCCAGCAGTTTAGCGACAGGGGGCGGCAATCAGCCCCAGCATTTT
CDR3 protein: CASSLATGGGNQPQHF

J gene: TRBJ2-1
V gene: TRBV6-1
D gene: -
clone size: -
CDR3 DNA: TGTGCCAGCAGCGGGACTGGGGGCTACAATGAGCAGTTCTTC
CDR3 protein: CASSGTGGYNEQFF

J gene: TRBJ2-1
V gene: TRBV5-1
D gene: -
clone size: many
CDR3 DNA: TGCGCCAGCAGCTCCAATTACAATGAGCAGTTCTTC
CDR3 protein: CASSSNYNEQFF

J gene: TRBJ2-1
V gene: TRBV6-4
D gene: TRBD2
clone size: -
CDR3 DNA: TGTGCCAGCAGCGAATTGGGACTAGATAACAATGAGCAGTTCTTC
CDR3 protein: CASSELGLDNNEQFF

J gene: TRBJ2-6
V gene: TRBV11-2
D gene: -
clone size: once
CDR3 DNA: TGTGCCAGCAGTCACTATAAGGACTCTGGGGCCAACGTCCTGACTTTC
CDR3 protein: CASSHYKDSGANVLTF

J gene: TRBJ2-2
V gene: TRBV5-1
D gene: TRBD2
clone size: -
CDR3 DNA: TGCGCCAGCAGCCAGAGGACTAGCCTAAACACCGGGGAGCTGTTTTTT
CDR3 protein: CASSQRTSLNTGELFF

J gene: TRBJ1-4
V gene: TRBV2
D gene: TRBD1
clone size: -
CDR3 DNA: TGTGCCAGCAAATTTAGGGACAGGGGGGCAACTAATGAAAAACTGTTTTTT
CDR3 protein: CASKFRDRGATNEKLFF

J gene: TRBJ2-7
V gene: TRBV7-9
D gene: TRBD2
clone size: few
CDR3 DNA: TGTGCCAGCGAATCCGGGGGGTTCGGGTCCTACGAGCAGTACTTC
CDR3 protein: CASESGGFGSYEQYF

J gene: TRBJ2-1
V gene: TRBV7-2
D gene: -
clone size: -
CDR3 DNA: TGTGCCAGCAGCTTAGCTAGCGCGAACAATGAGCAGTTCTTC
CDR3 protein: CASSLASANNEQFF

J gene: TRBJ2-2
V gene: TRBV5-6
D gene: -
clone size: -
CDR3 DNA: TGTGCCAGCAGCTCTGGAGGGTTAGACACCGGGGAGCTGTTTTTT
CDR3 protein: CASSSGGLDTGELFF

J gene: TRBJ2-2
V gene: TRBV28
D gene: TRBD2
clone size: -
CDR3 DNA: TGTGCCAGCAGGGGTTCGGGAGGTATCACCGGGGAGCTGTTTTTT
CDR3 protein: CASRGSGGITGELFF

J gene: TRBJ1-2
V gene: TRBV7-3
D gene: -
clone size: -
CDR3 DNA: TGTGCCAGCAGCTCTACGACTAGCTCCAGCTATGGCTACACCTTC
CDR3 protein: CASSSTTSSSYGYTF

J gene: TRBJ1-1
V gene: TRBV11-2
D gene: TRBD1
clone size: -
CDR3 DNA: TGTGCCAGCAGCTTAGAGAGGGGGCGAACTGGAGCTTTCTTT
CDR3 protein: CASSLERGRTGAFF

J gene: TRBJ2-7
V gene: TRBV7-8
D gene: TRBD2
clone size: -
CDR3 DNA: TGTGCCAGCAGCTTAGGGAGAGGCGGGAGCTCCTACGAGCAGTACTTC
CDR3 protein: CASSLGRGGSSYEQYF

J gene: TRBJ1-2
V gene: TRBV14
D gene: TRBD1
clone size: -
CDR3 DNA: TGTGCCAGCAGCCACATGGACAGGGAAGGAGGCTACACCTTC
CDR3 protein: CASSHMDREGGYTF